This T cell receptor (beta chain) was profiled in a study of shared T cell receptors in the human thymus. Some clones are missing from TCRdb's copy, which holds only in-frame ones; the method was immunoSEQ multiplex PCR. The profile shows roughly 710,000 clones, 70% to 90% of them singletons. Trimming stripped 3 bases from V and 2 bases from J, with 13 bases between. Germline loops: CDR1 SEHNR, CDR2 FQNEAQ (reference sequence). This CDR3 region has 15 residues. The sample was also linked to a second study, of human thymus T cells.

The chain joins TRBV7-9 to TRBJ1-1; D not resolved. Sequences were obtained from thymocytes. This receptor was obtained from a girl under three years old with a congenital heart defect. The CDR3 is CASSFRGGRNTEAFF. The CDR3 nucleotides read TGTGCCAGCAGCTTCCGGGGAGGTAGAAACACTGAAGCTTTCTTT.